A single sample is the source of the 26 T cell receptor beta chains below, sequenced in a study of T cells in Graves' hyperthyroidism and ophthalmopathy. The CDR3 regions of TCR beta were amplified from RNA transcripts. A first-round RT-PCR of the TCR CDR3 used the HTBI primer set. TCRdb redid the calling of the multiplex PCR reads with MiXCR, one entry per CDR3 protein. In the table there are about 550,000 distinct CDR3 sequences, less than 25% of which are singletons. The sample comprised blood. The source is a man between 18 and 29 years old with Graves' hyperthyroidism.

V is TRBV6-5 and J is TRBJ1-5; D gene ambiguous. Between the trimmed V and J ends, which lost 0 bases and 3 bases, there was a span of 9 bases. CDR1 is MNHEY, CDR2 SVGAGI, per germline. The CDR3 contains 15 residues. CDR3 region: CASSYSSTDNQPQHF. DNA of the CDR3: TGTGCCAGCAGTTACTCCTCGACCGACAATCAGCCCCAGCATTTT.

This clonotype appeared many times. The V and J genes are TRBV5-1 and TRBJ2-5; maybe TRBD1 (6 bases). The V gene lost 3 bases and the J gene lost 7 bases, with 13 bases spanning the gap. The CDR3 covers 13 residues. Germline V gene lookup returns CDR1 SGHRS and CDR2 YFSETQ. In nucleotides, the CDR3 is TGCGCCAGCAGCTCCAGAGGGGGTGCGACCCAGTACTTC. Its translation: CASSSRGGATQYF.

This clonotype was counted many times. CDR3 sequence reads: CASSKILGRTGAEDWANVLTF. The DNA of the CDR3 is TGTGCCAGTAGTAAGATTTTGGGAAGAACAGGGGCCGAGGATTGGGCCAACGTCCTGACTTTC. This chain uses TRBV19 with TRBJ2-6, with 7 bases lining up with TRBD1. V shed 4 bases, J shed 5 bases, and the junction held 23 bases outside the gene matches. The CDR3 loop spans 21 amino acids. From germline, CDR1 is LNHDA and CDR2 SQIVND (reference sequence). The complete variable domain, with remaining parts taken from reference TRBV19 and TRBJ2-6, reads DGGITQSPKYLFRKEGQNVTLSCEQNLNHDAMYWYRQDPGQGLRLIYYSQIVNDFQKGDIAEGYSVSREKKESFPLTVTSAQKNPTAFYLCASSKILGRTGAEDWANVLTFGAGSRLTVL.

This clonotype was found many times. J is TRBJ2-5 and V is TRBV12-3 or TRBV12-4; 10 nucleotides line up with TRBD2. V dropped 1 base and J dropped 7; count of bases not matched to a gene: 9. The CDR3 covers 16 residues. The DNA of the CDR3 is TGTGCCAGCAGTTTAGGGCTAGCGGGGGTTCTCGGGACCCAGTACTTC. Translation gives CASSLGLAGVLGTQYF.

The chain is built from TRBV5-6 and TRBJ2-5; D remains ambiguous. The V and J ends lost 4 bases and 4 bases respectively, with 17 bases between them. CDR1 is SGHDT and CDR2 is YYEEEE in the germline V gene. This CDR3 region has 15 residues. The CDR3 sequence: CASSRRLLGGETQYF. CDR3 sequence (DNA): TGTGCCAGCAGCCGCCGGCTATTAGGCGGAGAGACCCAGTACTTC.

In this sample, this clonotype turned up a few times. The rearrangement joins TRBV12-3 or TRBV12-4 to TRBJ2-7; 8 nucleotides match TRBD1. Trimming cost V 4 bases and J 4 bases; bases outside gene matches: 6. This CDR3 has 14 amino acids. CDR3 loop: CASSWGRGRYEQYF. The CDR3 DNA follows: TGTGCCAGCAGTTGGGGCAGGGGGCGGTACGAGCAGTACTTC.

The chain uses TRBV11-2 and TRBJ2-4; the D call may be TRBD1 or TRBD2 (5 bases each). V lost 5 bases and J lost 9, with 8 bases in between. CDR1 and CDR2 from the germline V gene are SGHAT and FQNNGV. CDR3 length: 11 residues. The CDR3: CASSEGTIQYF. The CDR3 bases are TGTGCCAGCAGCGAGGGGACCATTCAGTACTTC.

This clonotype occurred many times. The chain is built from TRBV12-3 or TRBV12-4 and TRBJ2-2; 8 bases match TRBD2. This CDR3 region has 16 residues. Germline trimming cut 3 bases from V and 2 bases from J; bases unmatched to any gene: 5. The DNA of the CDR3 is TGTGCCAGCAGTTTGGGAGCGGGGGTCAACACCGGGGAGCTGTTTTTT. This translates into CASSLGAGVNTGELFF.

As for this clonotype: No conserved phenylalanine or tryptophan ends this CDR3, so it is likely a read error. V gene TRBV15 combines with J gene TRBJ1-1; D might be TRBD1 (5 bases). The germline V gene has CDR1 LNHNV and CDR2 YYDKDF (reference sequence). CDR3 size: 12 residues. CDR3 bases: TGTGCCATCAGCAGGGATGACACTGAAGCTTTCTGT. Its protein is CAISRDDTEAFC.

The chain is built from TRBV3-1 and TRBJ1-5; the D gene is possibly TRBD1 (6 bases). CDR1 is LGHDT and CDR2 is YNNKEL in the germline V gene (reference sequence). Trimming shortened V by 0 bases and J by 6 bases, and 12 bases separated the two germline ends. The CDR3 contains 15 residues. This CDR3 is CASSQERRGPQPQHF. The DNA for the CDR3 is TGTGCCAGCAGCCAAGAACGCAGGGGTCCTCAGCCCCAGCATTTT.

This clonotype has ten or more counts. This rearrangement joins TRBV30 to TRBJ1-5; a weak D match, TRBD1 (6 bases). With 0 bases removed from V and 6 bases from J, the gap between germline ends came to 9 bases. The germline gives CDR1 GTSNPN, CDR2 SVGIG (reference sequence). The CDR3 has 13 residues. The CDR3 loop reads CAWSVGGRQPQHF. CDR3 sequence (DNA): TGTGCCTGGAGTGTAGGGGGTCGTCAGCCCCAGCATTTT.

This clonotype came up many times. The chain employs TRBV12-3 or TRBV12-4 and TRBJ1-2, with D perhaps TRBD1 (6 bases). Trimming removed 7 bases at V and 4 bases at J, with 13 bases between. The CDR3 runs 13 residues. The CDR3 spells CASIQSGAYGYTF. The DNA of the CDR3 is TGTGCCAGCATCCAGTCGGGGGCCTATGGCTACACCTTC.

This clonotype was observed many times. The CDR3 DNA reads as TGCAGTGCTGTACAGGGGGCGCAGAACTATGGCTACACCTTC. Its protein is CSAVQGAQNYGYTF. The chain joins TRBV20-1 to TRBJ1-2, with TRBD1 identical over 9 bases. The CDR3 contains 14 residues. V trimming: 5 bases; J trimming: 2 bases; junction bases outside the gene matches: 6. Germline CDR1 reads DFQATT; CDR2 reads SNEGSKA (reference sequence).

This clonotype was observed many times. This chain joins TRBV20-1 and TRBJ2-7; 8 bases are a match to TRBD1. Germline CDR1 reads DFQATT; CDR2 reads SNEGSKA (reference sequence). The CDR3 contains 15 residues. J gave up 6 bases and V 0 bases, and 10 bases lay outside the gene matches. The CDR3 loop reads CSARDRRTGWGEQYF. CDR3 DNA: TGCAGTGCTAGAGATCGGAGGACAGGGTGGGGCGAGCAGTACTTC.

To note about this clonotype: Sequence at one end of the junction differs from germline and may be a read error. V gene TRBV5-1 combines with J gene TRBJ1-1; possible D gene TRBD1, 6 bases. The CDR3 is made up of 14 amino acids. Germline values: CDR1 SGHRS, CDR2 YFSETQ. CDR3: CAISLGQIWTEAFF. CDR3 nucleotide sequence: TGCGCCATCAGCTTGGGACAAATTTGGACTGAAGCTTTCTTT. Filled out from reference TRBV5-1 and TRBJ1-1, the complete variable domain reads KAGVTQTPRYLIKTRGQQVTLSCSPISGHRSVSWYQQTPGQGLQFLFEYFSETQRNKGNFPGRFSGRQFSNSRSEMNVSTLELGDSALYLCAISLGQIWTEAFFGQGTRLTVV.

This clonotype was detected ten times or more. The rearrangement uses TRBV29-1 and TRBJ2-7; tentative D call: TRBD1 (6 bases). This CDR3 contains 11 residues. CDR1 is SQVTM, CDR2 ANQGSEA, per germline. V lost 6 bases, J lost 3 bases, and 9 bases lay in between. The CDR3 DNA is TGCAGCGTCTGGACAGACTACGAGCAGTACTTC. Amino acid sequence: CSVWTDYEQYF.

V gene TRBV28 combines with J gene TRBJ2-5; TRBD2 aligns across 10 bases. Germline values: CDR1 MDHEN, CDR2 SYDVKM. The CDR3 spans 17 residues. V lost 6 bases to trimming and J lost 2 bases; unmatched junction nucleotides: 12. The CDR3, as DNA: TGTGCCAGCAGCCAAGTAACTAGCGGGGTGGTTCAAGAGACCCAGTACTTC. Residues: CASSQVTSGVVQETQYF.

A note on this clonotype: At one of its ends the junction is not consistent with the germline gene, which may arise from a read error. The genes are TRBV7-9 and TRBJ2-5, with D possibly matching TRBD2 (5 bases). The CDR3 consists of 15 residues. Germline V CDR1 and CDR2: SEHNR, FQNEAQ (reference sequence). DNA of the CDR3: TGTGCCAGCAGCCGGGGAATCCTGTGGCAAGAGACCCAGGACTTC. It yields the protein CASSRGILWQETQDF.

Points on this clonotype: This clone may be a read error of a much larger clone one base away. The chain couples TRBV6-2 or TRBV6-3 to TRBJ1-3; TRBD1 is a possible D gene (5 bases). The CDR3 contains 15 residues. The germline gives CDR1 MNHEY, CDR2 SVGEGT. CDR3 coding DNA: TGTGCCAGCAGCTTCGCGGGGGGAGAGGGAAACACCGTATATTTT. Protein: CASSFAGGEGNTVYF.

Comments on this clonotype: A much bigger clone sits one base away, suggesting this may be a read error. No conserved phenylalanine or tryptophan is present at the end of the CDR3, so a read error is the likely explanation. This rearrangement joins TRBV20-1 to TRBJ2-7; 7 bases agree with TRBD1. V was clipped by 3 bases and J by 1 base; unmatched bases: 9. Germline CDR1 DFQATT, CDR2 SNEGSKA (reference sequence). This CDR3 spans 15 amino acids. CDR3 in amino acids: CSASNGQETSYEQYL. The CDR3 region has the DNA TGCAGTGCTAGCAACGGACAGGAGACTTCCTACGAGCAGTACTTG.

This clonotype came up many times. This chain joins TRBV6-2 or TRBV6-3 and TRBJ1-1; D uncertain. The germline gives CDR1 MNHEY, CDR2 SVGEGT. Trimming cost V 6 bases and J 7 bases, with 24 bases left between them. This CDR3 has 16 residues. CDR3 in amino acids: CASSPFPHQALVEAFF. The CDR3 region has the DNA TGTGCCAGCAGCCCTTTCCCCCATCAGGCACTCGTTGAAGCTTTCTTT.

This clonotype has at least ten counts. In nucleotides, the CDR3 is TGCGCCAGCCTTACGGACACCGGGGAGCTGTTTTTT. Translating gives CASLTDTGELFF. V usage is TRBV10-2 and J usage is TRBJ2-2, with D hard to call. This CDR3 spans 12 amino acids. Deletions cut 8 bases from V and 3 bases from J, with 7 bases between. CDR1 WSHSY and CDR2 SAAADI come from the germline V gene.

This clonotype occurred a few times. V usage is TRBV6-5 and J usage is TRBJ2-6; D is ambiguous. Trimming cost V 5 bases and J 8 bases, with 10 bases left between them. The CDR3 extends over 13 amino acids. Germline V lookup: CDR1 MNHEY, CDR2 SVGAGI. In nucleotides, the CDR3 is TGTGCCAGCAGTCCACAGTACCCCAACGTCCTGACTTTC. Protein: CASSPQYPNVLTF.

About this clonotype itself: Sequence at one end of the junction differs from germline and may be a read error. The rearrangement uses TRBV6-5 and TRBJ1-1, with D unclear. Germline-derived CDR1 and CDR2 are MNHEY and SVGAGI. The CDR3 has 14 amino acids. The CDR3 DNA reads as TGTGCCAGCACTTACATAGGGAGTGGCTCTATGGCTTGCTTT. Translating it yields CASTYIGSGSMACF.

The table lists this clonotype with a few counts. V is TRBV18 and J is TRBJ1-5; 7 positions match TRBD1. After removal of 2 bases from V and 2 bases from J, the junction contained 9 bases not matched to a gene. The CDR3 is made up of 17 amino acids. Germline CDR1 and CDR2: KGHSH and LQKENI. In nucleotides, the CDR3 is TGTGCCAGCTCACCAAACAGACAGGGTAAGGGCAATCAGCCCCAGCATTTT. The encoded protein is CASSPNRQGKGNQPQHF.

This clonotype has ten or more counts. The CDR3 loop is CASGPRMNTEAFF. In DNA, the CDR3 is TGTGCTAGTGGTCCTCGGATGAACACTGAAGCTTTCTTT. The genes are TRBV12-5 and TRBJ1-1; unclear D gene. There are 13 residues in the CDR3. V lost 5 bases to trimming and J lost 0 bases, with 7 bases between them. Germline lookup yields CDR1 LGHNT and CDR2 FRNRAP.